Listed below are T cell receptor beta chains from one sample, sequenced in a study of blood T cell repertoires in COVID-19. TCRdb's table, derived via immunoSEQ multiplex PCR, lists solely in-frame clones and lacks some. The sample contains 40,000 or so clones, approximately 83% of which appear only once. Source material: peripheral blood. The receptors stem from a man aged 35 to 55 with active COVID-19. Each CDR3 is given with its conserved first and last residue. A D gene is named only where the DNA matches it firmly. Size is omitted from some rows. Given values are once, few, many or a class for expanded clones.

d_gene	abundance	v_gene	j_gene	CDR3nt	CDR3aa
NA	NA	TRBV3-1/TRBV3-2	TRBJ2-1	TGTGCCAGCAGCCAAGATTCCCTAGCCAGGCAGTTCTTC	CASSQDSLARQFF
NA	NA	TRBV10-3	TRBJ1-2	TGTGCCATCAGTGAGACTCAGGGCTATGGCTACACCTTC	CAISETQGYGYTF
TRBD1	NA	TRBV4-1	TRBJ1-1	TGCGCCAGCAGCCTTGGGGACAGGGAAGCTTTCTTT	CASSLGDREAFF
NA	NA	TRBV6-2/TRBV6-3	TRBJ1-4	TGTGCCAGCAGTTACGGCACCTCTTTCCCTAATGAAAAACTGTTTTTT	CASSYGTSFPNEKLFF
NA	NA	TRBV5-5	TRBJ1-4	TGTGCCAGCAGCTTACGGGAGGGGGATGAAAAACTGTTTTTT	CASSLREGDEKLFF
TRBD1	few	TRBV2	TRBJ2-1	TGTGCCAGCAGCGAGCAAGGGACAGGAGACTACAATGAGCAGTTCTTC	CASSEQGTGDYNEQFF
NA	NA	TRBV29-1	TRBJ1-3	TGCAGCGTTGTTGCAGGGACACTCAGGAACACCATATATTTT	CSVVAGTLRNTIYF
TRBD1	NA	TRBV18	TRBJ1-1	TGTGCCAGCTCACCAGCACAGGGGGCCAACACTGAAGCTTTCTTT	CASSPAQGANTEAFF
NA	NA	TRBV2	TRBJ2-7	TGTGCCGGCCGGGAGCGTCCCTACGAGCAGTACTTC	CAGRERPYEQYF
NA	NA	TRBV4-2	TRBJ2-3	TGTGCCAGCAGCCAAGATATTAACACAGATACGCAGTATTTT	CASSQDINTDTQYF
TRBD2	NA	TRBV6-5	TRBJ2-1	TGTGCCAGCAGTTACAAGGGACTAGTTTTCTTC	CASSYKGLVFF
TRBD2	NA	TRBV15	TRBJ2-3	TGTGCCACCAGCAGAGGATCGGCGGGAGCGGGCACAGATACGCAGTATTTT	CATSRGSAGAGTDTQYF
NA	NA	TRBV10-2	TRBJ1-2	TGCGCCAGCAGTGACGACTTCTCGAGAAAATATGGCTACACCTTC	CASSDDFSRKYGYTF
NA	NA	TRBV5-8	TRBJ1-1	TGTGCCAGCAGCTTGATGTCGGTGAACACTGAAGCTTTCTTT	CASSLMSVNTEAFF
NA	NA	TRBV19	TRBJ2-1	TGTGCCAGTAGTCCGGACAGGGTCGCAGCGGGGCGCTACAATGAGCAGTTCTTC	CASSPDRVAAGRYNEQFF
TRBD1	NA	TRBV15	TRBJ1-5	TGTGCCACCAGACAAGACAGGGATCTGAGCAATCAGCCCCAGCATTTT	CATRQDRDLSNQPQHF
TRBD2	NA	TRBV6-5	TRBJ2-1	TGTGCCAGCACCAGCTCAGCGGGAGGGTATGGTGAGCAGTTCTTC	CASTSSAGGYGEQFF
TRBD1	NA	TRBV6-2/TRBV6-3	TRBJ2-7	TGTGCCAGCAGTTACGGGACAGAGTACGAGCAGTACTTC	CASSYGTEYEQYF
NA	once	TRBV19	TRBJ1-5	TGTGCCAGTAGTAATTTGGAAATTCAGGGTTACAATCAGCCCCAGCATTTT	CASSNLEIQGYNQPQHF
NA	NA	TRBV6-6	TRBJ2-2	TGTGCCAGCAGTAACCGGGACAAACAAACCGGGGAGCTGTTTTTT	CASSNRDKQTGELFF
TRBD1	NA	TRBV5-1	TRBJ1-2	TGCGCCAGCAGCTCTGCGACAGGGTATGGCTACACCTTC	CASSSATGYGYTF
NA	NA	TRBV19	TRBJ1-1	TGTGCCACCCACGACACCTTTTTGAACACTGAAGCTTTCTTT	CATHDTFLNTEAFF
TRBD1	NA	TRBV4-1	TRBJ1-1	TGCGCCAGCAGCCAAGATGTAGGCAGGGGGACCACTGAAGCTTTCTTT	CASSQDVGRGTTEAFF
NA	NA	TRBV7-9	TRBJ2-3	TGTGCCAGCAGCCTTTCATCCGGGATGACAGATACGCAGTATTTT	CASSLSSGMTDTQYF
NA	NA	TRBV27	TRBJ1-1	TGTGCCAGCAGTTTGGAGGCAGGCCTCAGGGCTTTCTTT	CASSLEAGLRAFF
TRBD2	NA	TRBV20-1	TRBJ2-7	TGCAGTGCTAGTCCCGGGACTAGCGGGATAACGCCCTACGAGCAGTACTTC	CSASPGTSGITPYEQYF
NA	NA	TRBV28	TRBJ2-4	TGTGCCAGCAATACCCGCACGCAGGGGAACATTCAGTACTTC	CASNTRTQGNIQYF
TRBD2	NA	TRBV6-1	TRBJ2-2	TGTGCCAGCAGTGACCCCCTATCTCTAGCGGGGTCGAACACCGGGGAGCTGTTTTTT	CASSDPLSLAGSNTGELFF
TRBD1	NA	TRBV5-1	TRBJ2-3	TGCGCCAGCAGCGACCGGGACAGGGGTACAGATACGCAGTATTTT	CASSDRDRGTDTQYF
NA	NA	TRBV27	TRBJ2-7	TGTGCCAGCAGCTCCCCCGGAGGGTCCTACGAGCAGTACTTC	CASSSPGGSYEQYF
NA	NA	TRBV9	TRBJ2-2	TGTGCCAGCAGCCGCAACCGGGGGGCGGCGAACACCGGGGAGCTGTTTTTT	CASSRNRGAANTGELFF
NA	few	TRBV4-2	TRBJ2-5	TGTGCCAGCAGCCAAGGAGGTCTGTCAGAGACCCAGTACTTC	CASSQGGLSETQYF
TRBD1	few	TRBV7-9	TRBJ1-5	TGTGCCAGCAGCCAGTGGGACAGGGATCAGCCCCAGCATTTT	CASSQWDRDQPQHF
TRBD1	NA	TRBV28	TRBJ1-2	TGTGCCAGCAGTTTCGTAGGGACAGGGGAAAACTATGGCTACACCTTC	CASSFVGTGENYGYTF
TRBD2	NA	TRBV7-9	TRBJ2-7	TGTGCCAGCAGCAAGCCGGGACTAGCGGGAGACGAGCAGTACTTC	CASSKPGLAGDEQYF
NA	NA	TRBV7-9	TRBJ1-2	TGTGCCAGCAGCTCGGGGGGGTTCGTGGGCTACACCTTC	CASSSGGFVGYTF
TRBD1	NA	TRBV19	TRBJ1-2	TGTGCCAGTACCCGGGGACAGGGCAACTATGGCTACACCTTC	CASTRGQGNYGYTF
NA	NA	TRBV13	TRBJ2-5	TGTGCCAGCAGCTTAGGCAGGGGTCAAGAGACCCAGTACTTC	CASSLGRGQETQYF
NA	NA	TRBV6-1	TRBJ1-3	TGTGCCAGCAGTGATCTTTTCGGGGATTCTGGAAACACCATATATTTT	CASSDLFGDSGNTIYF
TRBD1	NA	TRBV29-1	TRBJ2-1	TGCAGCGTTGTGGCGACAGGGGGCGATGAGCAGTTCTTC	CSVVATGGDEQFF
TRBD1	NA	TRBV5-5	TRBJ1-2	TGTGCCAGCAGCTTGGGAGGAACAGGGGTGGGCTATGGCTACACCTTC	CASSLGGTGVGYGYTF
TRBD2	once	TRBV7-6	TRBJ2-3	TGTGCCAGCAGCCCAACTAGCGGGAGGGCAACAGATACGCAGTATTTT	CASSPTSGRATDTQYF
NA	NA	TRBV27	TRBJ2-7	TGTGCCAGCAGTTTAGACAGTCGCTACGAGCAGTACTTC	CASSLDSRYEQYF
NA	NA	TRBV5-1	TRBJ1-2	TGCGCCAGCAGCCCCCCGACTTCCTATGGCTACACCTTC	CASSPPTSYGYTF
NA	NA	TRBV27	TRBJ2-7	TGTGCCAGCAGCATTGGGGGACTTCCTTTCTACGAGCAGTACTTC	CASSIGGLPFYEQYF
NA	NA	TRBV7-8	TRBJ1-4	TGTGCCAGCAGCTTAAAAGGAGGTCCTGCAACTAATGAAAAACTGTTTTTT	CASSLKGGPATNEKLFF